One sample yielded the 28 T cell receptor beta chains listed below, sequenced in a study of CD8+ T cells in alopecia areata. Regarding treatment: oral pan-JAK inhibitor, 5-10 mg twice daily. Sequencing used cDNA as its template, made by extracting RNA and reverse transcribing it. TCRdb keeps only in-frame clones here, not all; method: immunoSEQ multiplex PCR. The sample contains more than 150,000 clones, around 58% of which appear only once. Here the sequenced sample was CD8+ T cells sorted from blood, taken at week 24, from a patient treated with tofacitinib. These receptors came from a human donor with alopecia areata.

The chain couples TRBV30 to TRBJ1-2, with D tentatively TRBD1 (5 bases). V was trimmed by 0 bases and J by 2 bases, leaving 16 bases between them. This CDR3 has 16 amino acids. Looked up from germline, CDR1 is GTSNPN and CDR2 is SVGIG (reference sequence). Here the CDR3 reads CAWSVLQGPPNYGYTF. The CDR3 bases are TGTGCCTGGAGTGTACTCCAGGGACCCCCAAACTATGGCTACACCTTC.

This clone was seen repeatedly, ten times or more. This chain connects TRBV7-3 to TRBJ1-3, with D unresolved. This CDR3 spans 15 amino acids. Deletions cut 1 base from V and 3 bases from J, with 10 bases between. Germline CDR1 is SGHTA and CDR2 is FQGTGA. CDR3 sequence: CASSLNGGFGNTIYF. DNA of the CDR3: TGTGCCAGCAGCTTAAACGGCGGATTTGGAAACACCATATATTTT.

This clone has a handful of counts. The chain combines TRBV6-5 with TRBJ2-2; no reliable D call. The ends were cut back, 6 bases at V and 7 bases at J, with 9 bases in the middle. The CDR3 covers 12 residues. Germline assignment: CDR1 MNHEY and CDR2 SVGAGI. The CDR3 DNA is TGTGCCAGCAGGTCGCCCCGCGGGGAGCTGTTTTTT. Translated: CASRSPRGELFF.

The chain employs TRBV30 and TRBJ1-5; TRBD1 might be the D (5 bases). CDR3 length: 16 amino acids. V was clipped by 3 bases and J by 7 bases, with 22 bases between them. The V gene's germline CDR1 is GTSNPN and CDR2 SVGIG (reference sequence). Written as DNA, the CDR3 is TGTGCCTGGAGCCCGGACCCCGGGGACTCTAAGCAGCCCCAGCATTTT. The encoded protein is CAWSPDPGDSKQPQHF.

The chain combines TRBV30 with TRBJ1-2, with D possibly matching TRBD1 (5 bases). Trimming cost V 4 bases and J 4 bases, with 13 bases left between them. The CDR3 length is 13 residues. Looked up from germline, CDR1 is GTSNPN and CDR2 is SVGIG (reference sequence). The CDR3 DNA reads as TGTGCCTGGACCCTAGGGGCGCTCTATGGCTACACCTTC. It specifies CAWTLGALYGYTF.

The V gene is TRBV4-1, the J gene TRBJ1-6, with D unclear. The CDR3 consists of 15 residues. Germline CDR1 MGHRA, CDR2 YSYEKL. Trimming stripped 0 bases from V and 7 bases from J, with 10 bases between. The CDR3 reads CASSQDGRMNSPLHF. Here the CDR3 DNA reads TGCGCCAGCAGCCAAGATGGACGTATGAATTCACCCCTCCACTTT.

This chain uses TRBV27 with TRBJ2-1; 12 nucleotides agree with TRBD2. The J segment lost 8 bases and the V segment lost 2 bases, leaving 7 bases of the junction unmatched. CDR3 size: 16 residues. The germline gives CDR1 MNHEY, CDR2 SMNVEV (reference sequence). The CDR3 sequence: CASSLPTSGGNHEQFF. The CDR3 bases are TGTGCCAGCAGTTTACCGACTAGCGGGGGTAACCATGAGCAGTTCTTC.

The gene calls are TRBV15 and TRBJ2-4, with D possibly TRBD1 on 5 matching bases. The V and J ends lost 2 bases and 9 bases respectively, with 11 bases between them. Germline values: CDR1 LNHNV, CDR2 YYDKDF (reference sequence). This CDR3 region has 13 residues. The CDR3 nucleotides are TGTGCCACCAGCAGACCTCAGGGAAGCATTCAGTACTTC. Amino acid sequence: CATSRPQGSIQYF.

The chain employs TRBV13 and TRBJ2-5; 7 nucleotides agree with TRBD1. Germline trimming cut 3 bases from V and 2 bases from J; bases unmatched to any gene: 6. Germline loops: CDR1 PRHDT, CDR2 FYEKMQ (reference sequence). The CDR3 consists of 15 residues. CDR3 protein: CASSLELRGQETQYF. CDR3 sequence (DNA): TGTGCCAGCAGCTTGGAACTCAGGGGGCAAGAGACCCAGTACTTC.

The chain joins TRBV19 to TRBJ2-2; possible D gene TRBD1, 6 bases. Germline CDR1 reads LNHDA; CDR2 reads SQIVND (reference sequence). The CDR3 covers 15 residues. V was cut by 9 bases and J by 4 bases, with 18 bases left in between. DNA of the CDR3: TGTGCCAGGAGAGAGAGGCAGGGGATCACCGGGGAGCTGTTTTTT. The encoded protein is CARRERQGITGELFF.

On this clone itself: A read error may account for a junction end that differs from germline. V and J are TRBV4-1 and TRBJ1-1; D uncertain. CDR1 MGHRA and CDR2 YSYEKL come from the germline V gene. The CDR3 loop spans 15 amino acids. The CDR3 spells CASNQRHGERTEAFF. CDR3 sequence (DNA): TGCGCCAGCAACCAAAGGCACGGAGAGCGCACTGAAGCTTTCTTT.

This chain links TRBV7-9 with TRBJ2-7; D could derive from TRBD1 or TRBD2 (5 bases each). V gave up 5 bases and J gave up 4 bases, with 15 bases separating them. CDR3 length equals 14 residues. Germline V gene data show CDR1 as SEHNR and CDR2 as FQNEAQ (reference sequence). CDR3 sequence: CASSRDGKWYEQYF. Written as DNA, the CDR3 is TGTGCCAGCAGCCGGGACGGAAAGTGGTACGAGCAGTACTTC.

The V call is TRBV11-2, the J call TRBJ1-5; D not certain. Germline V gives CDR1 SGHAT, CDR2 FQNNGV. Trimming cost V 0 bases and J 0 bases, with 6 bases left between them. This CDR3 has 15 residues. The CDR3 is CASSLDRNSNQPQHF. Written as DNA, the CDR3 is TGTGCCAGCAGCTTAGACAGAAATAGCAATCAGCCCCAGCATTTT.

The genes are TRBV15 and TRBJ2-3; TRBD2 matches 9 bases. In germline, CDR1 is LNHNV, CDR2 YYDKDF (reference sequence). This CDR3 comprises 15 residues. Losses at the gene ends were 5 bases for V and 6 bases for J; bases not matched to a gene: 9. The CDR3 bases are TGTGCCACCAGCCTCGCGGGAGGGGGCCGTGATACGCAGTATTTT. This gives the protein CATSLAGGGRDTQYF.

In this sample, this clone turned up a few times. The chain recombines TRBV29-1 with TRBJ1-2; no definite D call. Trimming cost V 5 bases and J 4 bases, with 14 bases left between them. The CDR3 has 13 residues. Germline assignment: CDR1 SQVTM and CDR2 ANQGSEA. CDR3 coding DNA: TGCAGCGTTATCCCATCAATGGGCTATGGCTACACCTTC. Amino acids: CSVIPSMGYGYTF.

This clone was seen a few times. The chain is built from TRBV7-9 and TRBJ2-3; 8 bases are shared with TRBD2. J gave up 3 bases and V 5 bases, and 10 bases lay outside the gene matches. The CDR3 spans 16 residues. The germline gives CDR1 SEHNR, CDR2 FQNEAQ (reference sequence). The CDR3 is CASSPRGGAFTDTQYF. Written as DNA, the CDR3 is TGTGCCAGCAGCCCCCGGGGGGGGGCATTTACAGATACGCAGTATTTT.

The chain is built from TRBV2 and TRBJ1-1; 7 bases line up with TRBD1. The ends lost 11 bases at V and 6 bases at J; junction bases unmatched: 6. From germline, CDR1 is SNHLY and CDR2 FYNNEI. The CDR3 spans 11 residues. The CDR3 DNA sequence: TGTGCCCTTCAGACAGGGCCTGAAGCTTTCTTT. Protein product: CALQTGPEAFF.

The chain uses TRBV5-6 and TRBJ2-7; 7 bases line up with TRBD2. The CDR3 contains 16 residues. Unmatched junction bases numbered 14, after V lost 5 bases and J lost 3 bases. Germline-derived CDR1 and CDR2 are SGHDT and YYEEEE. The CDR3 DNA reads as TGTGCCAGCAGACGTGGTGGGGCGACTAGCAACTACGAGCAGTACTTC. Amino acids: CASRRGGATSNYEQYF. Variable domain in full (rest from reference TRBV5-6 and TRBJ2-7): DAGVTQSPTHLIKTRGQQVTLRCSPKSGHDTVSWYQQALGQGPQFIFQYYEEEERQRGNFPDRFSGHQFPNYSSELNVNALLLGDSALYLCASRRGGATSNYEQYFGPGTRLTVT.

The genes are TRBV5-1 and TRBJ2-1, with 14 bases matching TRBD2. Unmatched junction bases numbered 2, after V lost 3 bases and J lost 6 bases. CDR1 is SGHRS, CDR2 YFSETQ, per germline. The CDR3 is 15 residues long. The CDR3 is CASSSGTSGGNEQFF. The CDR3 bases are TGCGCCAGCAGCTCCGGGACTAGCGGGGGCAATGAGCAGTTCTTC.

V usage is TRBV10-3 and J usage is TRBJ2-5; tentative D call: TRBD1 (6 bases). CDR3 length equals 14 residues. Trimming took 6 bases from V and 1 from J, leaving 12 bases between them. The germline V gene has CDR1 ENHRY and CDR2 SYGVKD. CDR3 in amino acids: CAIRNTGLQETQYF. The DNA for the CDR3 is TGTGCCATCAGAAACACAGGGCTCCAAGAGACCCAGTACTTC.

This chain links TRBV25-1 with TRBJ2-3; D is unclear. Germline V gives CDR1 MGHDK, CDR2 SYGVNS. V lost 1 base to trimming and J lost 4 bases, with 6 bases between them. There are 13 residues in the CDR3. This chain's CDR3 is CASSESVADTQYF. CDR3 nucleotides: TGTGCCAGCAGTGAATCGGTGGCAGATACGCAGTATTTT.

The gene calls are TRBV4-1 and TRBJ2-3, with 13 bases that match TRBD2. The CDR3 spans 19 residues. Germline V gene lookup returns CDR1 MGHRA and CDR2 YSYEKL. With 4 bases clipped from V and 7 bases from J, the junction kept 17 bases outside the gene matches. The CDR3 protein is CASSPVSTSGGSTTHTQYF. The CDR3 DNA follows: TGCGCCAGCAGCCCCGTATCGACTAGCGGGGGGAGTACCACTCATACGCAGTATTTT.

The chain links TRBV23-1 to TRBJ2-3; possibly TRBD2 for D (6 bases). TRBV23-1 is treated as an ORF (open reading frame) with a function not yet certain. Trimming stripped 6 bases from V and 11 bases from J, with 21 bases between. This CDR3 comprises 14 residues. The chain's CDR3 is CASRTRDFAQGQYF. In DNA, the CDR3 is TGCGCCAGCAGGACCCGGGACTTCGCCCAGGGGCAGTATTTT.

The chain is built from TRBV30 and TRBJ2-1; D is undetermined. This CDR3 comprises 15 residues. V shed 3 bases and J shed 9 bases, with 21 bases lying between them. Germline CDR1 GTSNPN, CDR2 SVGIG (reference sequence). The CDR3 is CAWRSSRGSAVEQFF. The CDR3 DNA reads TGTGCCTGGAGGTCGTCCAGAGGAAGTGCGGTTGAGCAGTTCTTC.

The chain carries TRBV6-6 and TRBJ2-5; possible D gene TRBD1, 6 bases. V was trimmed by 3 bases and J by 3 bases, leaving 14 bases between them. Germline V lookup: CDR1 MNHNY, CDR2 SVGAGI (reference sequence). The CDR3 runs 15 residues. CDR3 in DNA: TGTGCCAGCAGTTATCCCAGGGGTGCCGAAGAGACCCAGTACTTC. Translated, it gives CASSYPRGAEETQYF.

The chain combines TRBV7-3 with TRBJ2-2, with D maybe TRBD2 (5 bases). The germline V gene encodes CDR1 SGHTA and CDR2 FQGTGA. V was shortened by 3 bases and J by 5 bases, with 13 bases between the two germline ends. There are 15 residues in the CDR3. The CDR3 nucleotides are TGTGCCAGCAGCTTGATACTAGGATTTACCGGGGAGCTGTTTTTT. Translating gives CASSLILGFTGELFF.

DNA of the CDR3: TGCGCCAGCAGCTTGGCCTCAGGGAGATTTAAAGATGGCTACACCTTC. Translation: CASSLASGRFKDGYTF. The chain combines TRBV5-1 with TRBJ1-2, with D maybe TRBD1 (5 bases). The germline CDR1 and CDR2 sequences are SGHRS and YFSETQ. CDR3 length: 16 amino acids. Trimming removed 0 bases at V and 6 bases at J, with 18 bases between.

This rearrangement joins TRBV4-1 to TRBJ1-2; D is unclear. Germline values: CDR1 MGHRA, CDR2 YSYEKL. This CDR3 spans 12 amino acids. V lost 2 bases, J lost 7 bases, and 8 bases lay in between. The DNA of the CDR3 is TGCGCCAGCAGCCAATGGCTAGGTGGCTACACCTTC. It specifies CASSQWLGGYTF.